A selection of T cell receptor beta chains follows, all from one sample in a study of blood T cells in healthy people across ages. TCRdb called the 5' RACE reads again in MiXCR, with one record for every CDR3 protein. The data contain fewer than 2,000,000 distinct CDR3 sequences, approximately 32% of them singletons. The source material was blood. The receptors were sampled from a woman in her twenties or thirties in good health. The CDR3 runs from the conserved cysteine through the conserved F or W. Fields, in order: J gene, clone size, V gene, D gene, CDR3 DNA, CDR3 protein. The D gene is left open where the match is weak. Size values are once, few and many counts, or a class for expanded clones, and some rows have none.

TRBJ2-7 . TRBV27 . TGTGCCAGCAGTTTATCGGTGATCCCGTCCTACGAGCAGTACTTC CASSLSVIPSYEQYF
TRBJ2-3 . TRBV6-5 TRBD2 TGTGCCAGCAGTTACACAGGGGGGACGGGACTAGCGGCAACAGATACGCAGTATTTT CASSYTGGTGLAATDTQYF
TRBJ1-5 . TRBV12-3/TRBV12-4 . TGTGCCAGCAGCTTCGGGGGCCAGGGAAGCAATCAGCCCCAGCATTTT CASSFGGQGSNQPQHF
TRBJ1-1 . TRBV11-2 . TGTGCCAGCACCAATTTTGGGGGGCGTACTGAAGCTTTCTTT CASTNFGGRTEAFF
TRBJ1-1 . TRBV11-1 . TGTGCCAGCAGCAGGACAGCGATGAACAATGAAGCTTTCTTT CASSRTAMNNEAFF
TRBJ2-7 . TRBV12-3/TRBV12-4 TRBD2 TGTGCCAGCAGTTTAAGGACTAGCGGGGGGCTGGCCGCCTACGAGCAGTACTTC CASSLRTSGGLAAYEQYF
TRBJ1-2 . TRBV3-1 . TGTGCCAGCAGCCACCGAGGGCTAGAGGGTGGCTACACCTTC CASSHRGLEGGYTF
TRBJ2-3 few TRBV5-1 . TGCGCCAGCAGCCGGGACCTTCCTTGGGATACGCAGTATTTT CASSRDLPWDTQYF
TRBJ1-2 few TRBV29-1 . TGCAGCGTTGAATACGCGGAGGGCTATGGCTACACCTTC CSVEYAEGYGYTF
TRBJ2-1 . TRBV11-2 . TGTGCCAGCAGCTCTTATCTGGACCGGGACAATGAGCAGTTCTTC CASSSYLDRDNEQFF
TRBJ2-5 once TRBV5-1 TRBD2 TGCGCCGGCAATGCCCCGACTAGCGGGGAAGGCCAAGAGACCCAGTACTTC CAGNAPTSGEGQETQYF
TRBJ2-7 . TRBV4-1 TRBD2 TGCGCCAGCAGCCAAGTATTGATTCCTAGCGGGATAGGGAAGCCCTACGAGCAGTACTTC CASSQVLIPSGIGKPYEQYF
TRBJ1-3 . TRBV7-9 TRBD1 TGTGCCACTCTGGACAGGGGGGGAGAAAGCTCTGGAAACACCATATATTTT CATLDRGGESSGNTIYF
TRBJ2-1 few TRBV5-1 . TGCGCCAGCAGCGGTGCAGGATTTACCTACAATGAGCAGTTCTTC CASSGAGFTYNEQFF
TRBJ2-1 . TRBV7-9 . TGTGCCAGCAGCGCCGCTGGTCCCACCTACAACGAGCAGTTCTTC CASSAAGPTYNEQFF
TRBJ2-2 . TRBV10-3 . TGTGCCATCAGTGACAGGACTGAGAACACCGGGGAGCTGTTTTTT CAISDRTENTGELFF
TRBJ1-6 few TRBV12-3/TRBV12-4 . TGTGCCAGCAGTCCTACCCTGGGACACGGAGTAAATTCACCCCTCCACTTT CASSPTLGHGVNSPLHF
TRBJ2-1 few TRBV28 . TGTGCCAGCAGTTTCGCTACCCGCAATGAGCAGTTCTTC CASSFATRNEQFF
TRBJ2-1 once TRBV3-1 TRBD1 TGTGCCAGCGGCCCTGGGACAGGGGGCGAGGAGCAGTTCTTC CASGPGTGGEEQFF
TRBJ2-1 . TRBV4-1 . TGCGCCAGCAGCCAAGTTTCCCCCAATGAGCAGTTCTTC CASSQVSPNEQFF
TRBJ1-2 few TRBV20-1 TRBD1 TGCAGTTTCCTCTTTCGGGACAGGGGCTATGGCTACACCTTC CSFLFRDRGYGYTF
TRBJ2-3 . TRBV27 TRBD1 TGTGCCAGCAGTTTCGGACAGGGAGTAAGGTCAGATGCGCAGTATTTT CASSFGQGVRSDAQYF
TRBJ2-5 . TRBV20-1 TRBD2 TGCAGTGCTAGAGAGGGGAACGGGGGGGCTGAGACCCAGTACTTC CSAREGNGGAETQYF
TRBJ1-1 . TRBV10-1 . TGCGCCAACAGTGATACAGGACGGGGGAACACTGCAGCTTTCTTT CANSDTGRGNTAAFF
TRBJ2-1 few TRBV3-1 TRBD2 TGTGCCAGCAGCCAAGTGATTCCTAGCGGGAGAGGGGCGTCCTACAATGAGCAGTTCTTC CASSQVIPSGRGASYNEQFF
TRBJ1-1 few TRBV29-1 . TGCAGCGTTGAGGTGGGCAGGGCGACTGAAGCTTTCTTT CSVEVGRATEAFF
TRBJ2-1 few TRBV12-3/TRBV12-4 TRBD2 TGTGCCAGCAGGTCTCCTAAATTGCGGGGGAACAATGAGCAGTTCTTC CASRSPKLRGNNEQFF
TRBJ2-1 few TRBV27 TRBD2 TGTGCCAGTAGGACTAGCGGGGGGGCGGGCAATGAGCAGTTCTTC CASRTSGGAGNEQFF
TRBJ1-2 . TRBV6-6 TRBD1 TGTGCCAGCAGTTACGAAAGGACAGGTCCCTATGGCTACACCTTC CASSYERTGPYGYTF
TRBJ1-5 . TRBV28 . TGTGCCACGACCGGACGAGGTCAGCCCCAGCATTTT CATTGRGQPQHF
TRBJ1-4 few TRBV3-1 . TGTGCCAGCAGCTCGGACCGGTCCATCGATGAAAAACTGTTTTTT CASSSDRSIDEKLFF
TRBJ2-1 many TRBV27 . TGTGCCAGCAGTTTATTTGGAGGGGCGGGTGAGCAGTTCTTC CASSLFGGAGEQFF
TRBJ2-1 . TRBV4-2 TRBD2 TGTGCCAGCAGCGACTGGACTAGCGGGCTTGAGAGAGAGCAGTTCTTC CASSDWTSGLEREQFF
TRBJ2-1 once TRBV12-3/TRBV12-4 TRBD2 TGTGCCAACAGTCCCGGGACTAACTGGGGCAATGAGCAGTTCTTC CANSPGTNWGNEQFF
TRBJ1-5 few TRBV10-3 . TGTGCCATCAGTGAGTCGGATACGTTTCAGCCCCAGCATTTT CAISESDTFQPQHF
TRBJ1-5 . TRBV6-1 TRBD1 TGTGCCAGCACCGCCGGACAGGGCAATCAGCCCCAGCATTTT CASTAGQGNQPQHF
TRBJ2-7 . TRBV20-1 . TGCAGTCTTCTGTTAAACTACGAGCAGTACTTC CSLLLNYEQYF
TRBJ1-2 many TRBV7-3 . TGTGCCAGCAGCTTTCCGGGGGGCGATGGCTACACCTTC CASSFPGGDGYTF
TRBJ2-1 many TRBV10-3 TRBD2 TGTGCCATCAGTCGCGGGACTAGCCTAGGGAATGAGCAGTTCTTC CAISRGTSLGNEQFF
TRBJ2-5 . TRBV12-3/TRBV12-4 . TGTGCCAGCAGTTTAGCGGGGAACAGGGTTCGAAAGACCCAGTACTTC CASSLAGNRVRKTQYF
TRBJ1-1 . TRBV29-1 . TGCAGCGCCTATTTCATGGGTGAAGCTTTCTTT CSAYFMGEAFF
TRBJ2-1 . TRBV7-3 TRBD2 TGTGCCAGCAGCTTACAGCGGGGGGGCTATGATGAGCAGTTCTTC CASSLQRGGYDEQFF
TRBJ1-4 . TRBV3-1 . TGTGCCAGCAGCCAGGGGATGGCAACTAATGAAAAACTGTTTTTT CASSQGMATNEKLFF
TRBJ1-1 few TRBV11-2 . TGTGCCAGCAGCTTTGGACAAGACACTGAAGCTTTCTTT CASSFGQDTEAFF
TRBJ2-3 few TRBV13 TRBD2 TGTGCCAGCACCCCAACCCCGGGGGGTAGCACAGATACGCAGTATTTT CASTPTPGGSTDTQYF
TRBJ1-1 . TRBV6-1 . TGTGCCAGCAGCGAGCTAAATGGAGCTTTCTTT CASSELNGAFF
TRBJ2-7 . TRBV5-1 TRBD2 TGTGCCAGCAGCAGGGGAGCGGGAGGGCCATACGAGCAGTACTTC CASSRGAGGPYEQYF
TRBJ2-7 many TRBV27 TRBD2 TGTGCCAGCAGCGGGACTAGCGGAACCTACGAGCAGTACTTC CASSGTSGTYEQYF
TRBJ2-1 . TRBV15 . TGTGCCACCAGCAAGAGGTCGGACGAGCAGTTCTTC CATSKRSDEQFF
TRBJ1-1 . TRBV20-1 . TGCAGTGCTACAGCCGTCAACAAGGGGACTGAAGCTTTCTTT CSATAVNKGTEAFF